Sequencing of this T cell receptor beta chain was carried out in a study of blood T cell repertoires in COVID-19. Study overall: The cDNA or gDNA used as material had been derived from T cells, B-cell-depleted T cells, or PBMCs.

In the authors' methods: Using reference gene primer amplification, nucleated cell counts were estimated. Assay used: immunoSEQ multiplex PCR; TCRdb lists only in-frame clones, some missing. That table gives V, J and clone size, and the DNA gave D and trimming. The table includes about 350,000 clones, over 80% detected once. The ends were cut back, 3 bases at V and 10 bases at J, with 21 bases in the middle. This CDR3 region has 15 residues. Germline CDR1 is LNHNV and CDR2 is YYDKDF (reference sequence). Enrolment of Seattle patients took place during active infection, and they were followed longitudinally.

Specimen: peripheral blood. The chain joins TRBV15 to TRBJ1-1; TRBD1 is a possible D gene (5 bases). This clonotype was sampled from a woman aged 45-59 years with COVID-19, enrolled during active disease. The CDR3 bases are TGTGCCACCAGCAGTGATCGCGGGACCTCTTGGATAGCTTTCTTT. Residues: CATSSDRGTSWIAFF.